This T cell receptor beta chain originates from a study of blood T cells in healthy people across ages (dated by TCRdb to about 2015). Notes on the research overall: In model experiments, template switching captured about one uniquely barcoded TCR beta cDNA molecule for every two T cells. Using deep sequencing normalized with unique cDNA molecular identifiers, the study measured how TCR beta repertoire diversity changes with age. Four age groups were formed from the donors: young (average around 15 years), middle-aged (approximately 42), aged (about 62) and long-lived (82). The study analyzed two additional independent replicas of 1 million unique cDNA reads from the same blood draw for two donors, one aged 18 to 30 and one aged 80 or older. General study outcomes and caveats: Observed TCR beta diversity correlated strongly with the percentage of naive T cells measured by flow cytometry. Donor CMV infection status was unknown, potentially confounding age-related changes in expanded clonotypes. The long-lived group showed more naive CD4+ T cells, fewer expanded clones and increased TCR diversity than the aged group, suggesting age selection. Estimates of total diversity based on one million sequenced T cells were regarded as lower bounds and as underestimates. Conclusive comparison of naive and antigen-experienced compartments was prevented by the profiling of bulk unsorted PBMCs. Observed TCR beta diversity per million T cells fell roughly linearly with age, and a significant reduction was already apparent by age about 36.

Donors were a few dozen systemically healthy Caucasian individuals from Russia aged roughly 6 to 90 years. About 9.1 milliliters of peripheral blood were collected from each donor into EDTA-treated Vacutainer tubes. Ficoll-Paque density-gradient centrifugation was used to isolate PBMCs, with at least 6.5 million per sample. Total RNA was extracted from PBMCs with Trizol reagent, with at least 5.5 micrograms obtained per sample. The percentages of naive CD45RAhigh/CD27high T cells were determined by flow cytometry on a PBMC aliquot from every donor. In the germline V gene, CDR1 corresponds to KGHDR and CDR2 to SFDVKD. V loses 4 bases of germline sequence and J loses 5 bases, and the interval between the two ends is 17 bases. The CDR3 numbers 16 residues from cysteine through phenylalanine. Only the CDR3 DNA stays, 48 bases, in frame from base 1. At least ten counts were recorded for this clonotype. The antigen it binds to is not known. The input lacks base qualities; no much larger clone sits a single base away.

The library was prepared using 5' RACE. Instrument on record: Illumina HiSeq 2500. The second PCR ran for roughly 7 to 11 cycles and used a J-beta primer mix along with a sample-barcoded 5' primer. A unique molecular identifier was introduced onto each TCR beta cDNA molecule by a template-switch 5' adaptor carrying 12 random nucleotides. Each sample yielded at least 2.5 million CDR3-containing paired-end reads. First-strand cDNA synthesis was performed from all RNA using the Mint cDNA synthesis kit, with priming by a TRBC-specific oligonucleotide. After uracil-DNA glycosylase treatment, a first 18-cycle PCR used universal primers M1SS and BC2_uni_R on all cDNA. The paper's processing steps were these. Each sample was normalized by randomly selecting 1 million high-quality reads, each carrying a distinct molecular identifier. Reads sharing molecular identifiers were discarded rather than binned into consensus sequences. MiTCR, set to a Q25 quality threshold and the strictest error-elimination algorithm, was used for CDR3 identification, clonotype clustering and error correction. A nonparametric unseen species model with Euler transformation was used to estimate a lower bound on total TCR beta diversity. Starting from the raw public reads, TCRdb applied fastp trimming at Q25, assembled clones with MiXCR and retained in-frame beta chains. Rows with one shared CDR3 protein collapse into an entry with the most common genes and DNA. TCRdb, not the original authors, processed these V and J calls. For this sample there are some 760,000 distinct CDR3 sequences; about 25% appear just once. The ten largest clones add up to 9.4% of the sample.

The sample was also linked to a second study, of T cells of mothers and their children. As noted in the second study: Nine systemically healthy Caucasian individuals, comprising three mothers and their six children, were included as donors. cDNA synthesis used all of the extracted RNA, with approximately 1.6 ug of RNA in each 15 ul reaction. In the second PCR, the M1S primer introduced both the sample barcodes and 2-4 random nucleotides. More than 9 million TCR beta CDR3 reads were obtained from each mother, and 2.5 million to 3 million reads were obtained from each child. Thymic selection shapes the output of TCR recombination in a similar way in related and unrelated pairs, and inherited differences have a minor effect. Normalized repertoire overlap in related mother-child pairs was always slightly higher than in unrelated mother-child pairs, but the difference was never significant. Persistent microchimeric T cell clones were not detected, at a sensitivity of approximately 93 clones per million clonotypes. In the study, deep NGS was used to compare the TCR beta repertoires of mothers and children, and features distinguishing related mother-child pairs from unrelated individuals were sought. Mothers averaged roughly 40 +/- 4 years of age and children averaged about 10 +/- 4 years. After adapters were ligated using NEBNext reagents, the libraries underwent 100+100 nt paired-end sequencing on an Illumina HiSeq 2000. Mother and child libraries were prepared a month apart and sequenced in separate runs to prevent cross-contamination. Between about 500,000 and 2,100,000 distinct TCR beta clonotypes were identified per donor. Naive TCR beta clonotypes were estimated from low-frequency clonotypes matched to each donor's FACS-determined naive share, without sorting.

This sequence uses TRBV24-1 and TRBJ1-5, with TRBD1 tentatively as D gene (5 bases match). The clonotype originates from a boy aged 10-17 years in good health. Source material: blood. This receptor has the CDR3 CATSEPPGTGDQPQHF. The bases read TGTGCCACCAGTGAGCCCCCCGGGACGGGAGATCAGCCCCAGCATTTT.